Listed here are 15 T cell receptor beta chains from one sample, sequenced in a study of T cell changes during pregnancy in multiple sclerosis. Profiled with immunoSEQ multiplex PCR; TCRdb holds only in-frame clones, not every one. In the table there are about 50,000 clones, approximately 92% of which are singletons. This specimen was CD4+ T cells from peripheral blood mononuclear cells, taken in the third trimester of pregnancy. Receptor source: a female donor with multiple sclerosis, enrolled in a pregnancy study.

The chain links TRBV6-5 to TRBJ2-3, with 8 positions matching TRBD2. From germline, CDR1 is MNHEY and CDR2 SVGAGI. J was trimmed by 10 bases and V by 2 bases; bases with no gene match: 11. The CDR3 has 15 amino acids. CDR3: CASSYVAGGPWAQYF. CDR3 nucleotides: TGTGCCAGCAGTTACGTTGCGGGGGGCCCCTGGGCGCAGTATTTT.

The chain combines TRBV11-2 with TRBJ2-7; D perhaps matches TRBD1 (5 bases). With 5 bases removed from V and 5 bases from J, the gap between germline ends came to 10 bases. This CDR3 is 12 amino acids long. In germline, CDR1 is SGHAT, CDR2 FQNNGV. The CDR3 DNA reads TGTGCCAGCAGCCCGGCAGGGCACGAGCAGTACTTC. Translation: CASSPAGHEQYF.

The rearrangement links TRBV15 to TRBJ1-2, with D possibly TRBD1 on 6 matching bases. The germline gives CDR1 LNHNV, CDR2 YYDKDF (reference sequence). V was trimmed by 6 bases and J by 7 bases, leaving 21 bases between them. This CDR3 has 15 amino acids. CDR3 coding DNA: TGTGCCACCAGAGAGGGGGGGGCCTCCGTGGGTGGCTACACCTTC. Its translation is CATREGGASVGGYTF.

This chain connects TRBV2 to TRBJ1-5; 7 nucleotides line up with TRBD1. V shed 6 bases, J shed 3 bases, and the junction held 8 bases outside the gene matches. The CDR3 spans 15 residues. Germline assignment: CDR1 SNHLY and CDR2 FYNNEI. Written as DNA, the CDR3 is TGTGCCAGCAGCGGGACAGTAGTATACAATCAGCCCCAGCATTTT. Translating gives CASSGTVVYNQPQHF.

The rearrangement links TRBV2 to TRBJ2-3, with 11 bases matching TRBD2. After removal of 5 bases from V and 8 bases from J, the junction contained 9 bases not matched to a gene. This CDR3 comprises 15 residues. Germline V gene data show CDR1 as SNHLY and CDR2 as FYNNEI. DNA for the CDR3: TGTGCCAGCAGTCTACTAGCGGGGGAATGGGGTACGCAGTATTTT. Translation gives CASSLLAGEWGTQYF.

The chain is built from TRBV6-4 and TRBJ2-2, with D possibly being TRBD1 (6 bases). CDR1 is MRHNA and CDR2 is SNTAGT in the germline V gene. The ends were cut back, 5 bases at V and 5 bases at J, with 9 bases in the middle. CDR3 size: 13 residues. CDR3 sequence: CASSKQGTGELFF. Written as DNA, the CDR3 is TGTGCCAGCAGTAAACAGGGAACCGGGGAGCTGTTTTTT.

The CDR3 DNA reads TGTGCCAGCAGCCCGCAGGGGGCGGGCACCGGGGAGCTGTTTTTT. Amino acid sequence: CASSPQGAGTGELFF. The chain recombines TRBV4-2 with TRBJ2-2, with 8 bases lining up with TRBD1. This CDR3 is 15 amino acids long. The germline V gene encodes CDR1 LGHNA and CDR2 YNFKEQ. The J segment lost 4 bases and the V segment lost 4 bases, leaving 5 bases of the junction unmatched.

The CDR3 DNA reads TGTGCCATCAGTGAGGGAGAGGGGGCGGTTGAAGCTTTCTTT. The encoded protein is CAISEGEGAVEAFF. The chain employs TRBV10-3 and TRBJ1-1; 7 positions agree with TRBD1. Germline trimming cut 2 bases from V and 7 bases from J; bases unmatched to any gene: 7. This CDR3 spans 14 amino acids. CDR1 is ENHRY, CDR2 SYGVKD, per germline.

As concerns this clone: One end of the junction does not line up with germline, which may come from a read error. J is TRBJ1-2 and V is TRBV28; D is uncertain. Germline CDR1 reads MDHEN; CDR2 reads SYDVKM. The CDR3 spans 13 residues. The CDR3 here is CASTLGGLYGYTF. CDR3 nucleotides: TGTGCCAGCACTTTAGGAGGGCTCTATGGCTACACCTTC.

This clone was observed once. For the CDR3, the DNA is TGTGCCAGCAGTTTTGGAGCCTCCAATGAGCAGTTCTTC. Translated: CASSFGASNEQFF. The chain carries TRBV28 and TRBJ2-1; D remains ambiguous. This CDR3 has 13 residues. Germline V CDR1 and CDR2: MDHEN, SYDVKM. Trimming took off 3 bases at V and 6 bases at J, with 9 bases between the two ends.

The chain combines TRBV29-1 with TRBJ2-2; the D gene is possibly TRBD1 (7 bases). Germline CDR1 is SQVTM and CDR2 is ANQGSEA. The V gene lost 6 bases and the J gene lost 7 bases, with 21 bases spanning the gap. CDR3 length equals 15 residues. CDR3 amino acids: CSVRNRGRGDGELFF. The CDR3, as DNA: TGCAGCGTCCGAAATCGGGGCAGGGGGGACGGGGAGCTGTTTTTT.

The gene calls are TRBV20-1 and TRBJ2-5; TRBD2 agrees at 7 bases. Germline-derived CDR1 and CDR2 are DFQATT and SNEGSKA (reference sequence). The CDR3 length is 11 residues. J lost 5 bases, V lost 8 bases, and 5 bases had no gene match. Here the CDR3 reads CSNLAAETQYF. CDR3 DNA: TGCAGTAATCTAGCGGCGGAGACCCAGTACTTC.

The rearrangement uses TRBV7-2 and TRBJ2-5; D perhaps matches TRBD2 (7 bases). V dropped 5 bases and J dropped 3 bases, with 16 bases sitting between them. The CDR3 totals 15 residues. The germline V gene has CDR1 SGHTA and CDR2 FQGNSA. In DNA, the CDR3 is TGTGCCAGCAGCCAGTGGAGGGGGGGTGAAGAGACCCAGTACTTC. This encodes CASSQWRGGEETQYF.

This sequence joins TRBV5-6 and TRBJ2-7, with TRBD1 matching 7 bases. The CDR3 totals 15 residues. Germline V gives CDR1 SGHDT, CDR2 YYEEEE. The V segment lost 1 base and the J segment 2 bases; nucleotides outside the gene matches: 6. CDR3 in amino acids: CASSLRHRGAYEQYF. Written as DNA, the CDR3 is TGTGCCAGCAGCTTGCGACACAGGGGCGCCTACGAGCAGTACTTC. The full variable domain, with the rest looked up from reference TRBV5-6 and TRBJ2-7, is DAGVTQSPTHLIKTRGQQVTLRCSPKSGHDTVSWYQQALGQGPQFIFQYYEEEERQRGNFPDRFSGHQFPNYSSELNVNALLLGDSALYLCASSLRHRGAYEQYFGPGTRLTVT.

V gene TRBV5-6 combines with J gene TRBJ2-7; maybe TRBD1 (5 bases). This CDR3 comprises 14 residues. Trimming cost V 4 bases and J 3 bases, with 14 bases left between them. Per germline, CDR1 SGHDT and CDR2 YYEEEE. CDR3 sequence (DNA): TGTGCCAGCAGCCCTTTACTGACAGACTACGAGCAGTACTTC. It codes for CASSPLLTDYEQYF.